The 20 T cell receptor beta chains below come from one sample, sequenced in a study of T cells in Graves' hyperthyroidism and ophthalmopathy. The investigators amplified TCR beta CDR3 regions from RNA transcripts. The HTBI primer set served for first-round RT-PCR of the TCR CDR3. MiXCR was run by TCRdb on the multiplex PCR reads, yielding one entry per CDR3 protein. The data contain approximately 200,000 distinct CDR3 sequences, approximately 20% of them singletons. Material: blood. All receptors derive from a man in his forties with Graves' hyperthyroidism.

This clonotype was recorded at least ten times. The CDR3 sequence: CSAQTPPLDSQETQYF. The CDR3 nucleotides read TGCAGTGCACAGACCCCCCCTTTGGACAGCCAAGAGACCCAGTACTTC. The V call is TRBV20-1, the J call TRBJ2-5, with a possible D match to TRBD1 (6 bases). The CDR3 sequence is 16 residues long. V lost 6 bases, J lost 1 base, and 21 bases lay in between. Germline-derived CDR1 and CDR2 are DFQATT and SNEGSKA (reference sequence).

Ten or more counts support this clonotype. This chain uses TRBV28 with TRBJ2-7; 13 nucleotides match TRBD2. The CDR3 loop spans 17 amino acids. J lost 3 bases, V lost 7 bases, and 12 bases had no gene match. Germline loops: CDR1 MDHEN, CDR2 SYDVKM. This chain's CDR3 is CASIPQGLAGVDYEQYF. For the CDR3, the DNA is TGTGCCAGCATCCCTCAAGGACTAGCGGGGGTCGACTACGAGCAGTACTTC.

CDR3 in amino acids: CASSLDWTYTGELFF. CDR3 coding DNA: TGTGCCAGCAGCTTGGACTGGACCTACACCGGGGAGCTGTTTTTT. V usage is TRBV5-5 and J usage is TRBJ2-2, with unresolved D. The V end lost 0 bases, the J end lost 3 bases, and 9 bases lay between the germline ends. Germline CDR1 is SGHKS and CDR2 is YYEKEE (reference sequence). This CDR3 is built from 15 residues.

The sample holds many counts of this clonotype. V and J are TRBV6-1 and TRBJ2-1; TRBD1 or TRBD2 may be the D gene (5 bases each). This CDR3 comprises 14 residues. Trimming shortened V by 6 bases and J by 4 bases, and 13 bases separated the two germline ends. Germline V gene lookup returns CDR1 MNHNS and CDR2 SASEGT. CDR3 amino acids: CASSRGVQYNEQFF. CDR3 bases: TGTGCCAGCAGCCGGGGCGTACAGTACAATGAGCAGTTCTTC.

Many counts were recorded for this clonotype. The chain joins TRBV29-1 to TRBJ1-1; 9 bases map to TRBD1. V trimming: 3 bases; J trimming: 0 bases; junction bases outside the gene matches: 8. The CDR3 is 16 amino acids. CDR1 is SQVTM and CDR2 is ANQGSEA in the germline V gene. Written as DNA, the CDR3 is TGCAGCGTTGATTCTGACAGGGGGACCATGAACACTGAAGCTTTCTTT. This gives the protein CSVDSDRGTMNTEAFF.

Ten or more counts support this clonotype. The chain recombines TRBV14 with TRBJ1-1; D unresolved. V was clipped by 0 bases and J by 8 bases, with 4 bases between them. Germline V lookup: CDR1 SGHDN, CDR2 FVKESK. This CDR3 comprises 11 residues. The CDR3 coding sequence is TGTGCCAGCAGCCAAGATATGGAAGCTTTCTTT. It codes for CASSQDMEAFF.

The table lists this clonotype with many counts. J is TRBJ1-1 and V is TRBV3-1; D is undetermined. The CDR3 has 14 amino acids. Germline V gives CDR1 LGHDT, CDR2 YNNKEL (reference sequence). The V end lost 4 bases, the J end lost 1 base, and 10 bases lay between the germline ends. This chain's CDR3 is CASSLRGWNTEAFF. The CDR3 DNA sequence: TGTGCCAGCAGCCTCCGGGGATGGAACACTGAAGCTTTCTTT.

At least ten counts were recorded for this clonotype. The V and J genes are TRBV5-1 and TRBJ1-1; TRBD1 might be the D (6 bases). From germline, CDR1 is SGHRS and CDR2 YFSETQ. The V and J ends lost 1 base and 5 bases respectively, with 12 bases between them. The CDR3 consists of 14 residues. CDR3 loop: CASSLTQGMTEAFF. The CDR3, as DNA: TGCGCCAGCAGCTTGACTCAGGGGATGACTGAAGCTTTCTTT.

In this sample, this clonotype turned up a few times. The chain links TRBV6-1 to TRBJ2-7; D might be TRBD1 or TRBD2, each matching 6 bases. CDR1 and CDR2 from the germline V gene are MNHNS and SASEGT. CDR3 length: 14 residues. V gave up 7 bases and J gave up 6 bases, with 19 bases separating them. The CDR3 DNA follows: TGTGCCAGCACCTCCGGGACAAAAGCGGGCGAGCAGTACTTC. Its protein is CASTSGTKAGEQYF.

This clonotype was observed at least ten times. The CDR3 loop is CASSQDRGSGETQYF. The CDR3, as DNA: TGTGCCAGCAGCCAAGATCGGGGATCCGGGGAGACCCAGTACTTC. This rearrangement joins TRBV4-2 to TRBJ2-5, with a tentative D call TRBD2 (5 bases). Per the germline V gene, CDR1 is LGHNA and CDR2 is YNFKEQ. This CDR3 is 15 amino acids long. Trimming cost V 0 bases and J 5 bases, with 13 bases left between them.

This clonotype occurred many times. The CDR3 protein is CASSSKGYGYTF. The CDR3 coding sequence is TGTGCCAGCAGTTCGAAGGGCTATGGCTACACCTTC. The chain is built from TRBV28 and TRBJ1-2; D is ambiguous. Germline CDR1 reads MDHEN; CDR2 reads SYDVKM. The length of the CDR3 is 12 residues. V gave up 4 bases and J gave up 4 bases, with 7 bases separating them.

This clonotype was detected many times. This chain uses TRBV18 with TRBJ2-1; D may match TRBD1 or TRBD2 (6 bases each). The germline V gene encodes CDR1 KGHSH and CDR2 LQKENI. Trimming took off 0 bases at V and 0 bases at J, with 9 bases between the two ends. This CDR3 has 16 amino acids. The CDR3 DNA sequence: TGTGCCAGCTCACCACCGGGGGGCCTCTCCTACAATGAGCAGTTCTTC. Its translation: CASSPPGGLSYNEQFF. The full variable domain, rest sourced from reference TRBV18 and TRBJ2-1, is NAGVMQNPRHLVRRRGQEARLRCSPMKGHSHVYWYRQLPEEGLKFMVYLQKENIIDESGMPKERFSAEFPKEGPSILRIQQVVRGDSAAYFCASSPPGGLSYNEQFFGPGTRLTVL.

This clonotype was seen a handful of times. A much larger clonotype is one base distant, so this may be a read error. V usage is TRBV2 and J usage is TRBJ1-2; TRBD1 might be the D (5 bases). V lost 8 bases to trimming and J lost 2 bases, with 12 bases between them. This CDR3 is 13 amino acids long. Germline values: CDR1 SNHLY, CDR2 FYNNEI. CDR3 amino acids: CASGLGTNYGYTF. The CDR3 DNA reads TGTGCCAGCGGACTCGGGACCAACTATGGCTACACCTTC.

This clonotype was observed at least ten times. CDR3 amino acids: CASSLGQGNEKLFF. CDR3 nucleotides: TGTGCCAGCAGCTTGGGACAGGGGAATGAAAAACTGTTTTTT. The chain carries TRBV5-5 and TRBJ1-4; the match to TRBD1 covers 8 bases. The germline gives CDR1 SGHKS, CDR2 YYEKEE (reference sequence). Trimming removed 0 bases from V and 5 bases from J; junction bases left unmatched: 0. This CDR3 comprises 14 residues.

As to this clonotype: This clone may be a read error of a much larger clone one base away. The CDR3 does not end in the conserved phenylalanine or tryptophan, so this is likely a read error. The chain combines TRBV2 with TRBJ1-2, with unresolved D. Germline CDR1 and CDR2: SNHLY and FYNNEI. The CDR3 covers 13 residues. Trimming removed 7 bases at V and 3 bases at J, with 12 bases between. The CDR3 loop reads CASILQNYYGYTL. DNA of the CDR3: TGTGCCAGCATCCTACAGAATTACTATGGCTACACCCTC.

This clonotype was recorded only once. The chain couples TRBV9 to TRBJ2-1; perhaps D is TRBD1 or TRBD2 (5 bases each). CDR1 and CDR2 (germline): SGDLS, YYNGEE. This CDR3 comprises 15 residues. With 4 bases removed from V and 3 bases from J, the gap between germline ends came to 14 bases. This chain's CDR3 is CASSSTGAVYNEQFF. The CDR3 DNA is TGTGCCAGCAGCTCGACCGGGGCGGTCTACAATGAGCAGTTCTTC.

The chain combines TRBV27 with TRBJ1-1; weak D call: TRBD1 (6 bases). The V gene's germline CDR1 is MNHEY and CDR2 SMNVEV (reference sequence). V was trimmed by 5 bases and J by 3 bases, leaving 13 bases between them. The CDR3 has 14 amino acids. The CDR3 region has the DNA TGTGCCAGCAGTCTGACAGGTCGATACACTGAAGCTTTCTTT. Amino acid sequence: CASSLTGRYTEAFF.

The chain joins TRBV5-1 to TRBJ2-5, with TRBD2 as a possible D gene (5 bases). V lost 4 bases and J 3 bases, leaving 10 bases between the germline ends. This CDR3 is 13 amino acids long. CDR1 SGHRS and CDR2 YFSETQ come from the germline V gene. The CDR3 sequence: CASSRSEKETQYF. The DNA of the CDR3 is TGCGCCAGCAGCCGTAGCGAAAAAGAGACCCAGTACTTC.

This clonotype was observed at least ten times. V gene TRBV28 combines with J gene TRBJ2-1; 8 nucleotides agree with TRBD1. The CDR3 runs 15 residues. Germline-derived CDR1 and CDR2 are MDHEN and SYDVKM. V lost 4 bases, J lost 2 bases, and 4 bases stayed unmatched. The CDR3 is CASSSDRGAYNEQFF. DNA for the CDR3: TGTGCCAGCAGTTCCGACAGGGGTGCCTACAATGAGCAGTTCTTC.

There are a few counts of this clonotype. The genes are TRBV24-1 and TRBJ1-1; possible D gene TRBD1, 6 bases. This CDR3 region has 14 residues. The V gene's germline CDR1 is KGHDR and CDR2 SFDVKD. Trimming pared 1 base from V and 3 bases from J, leaving 8 bases between. The CDR3, as DNA: TGTGCCACCAGTGATTTAAGGGGGTACACTGAAGCTTTCTTT. It codes for CATSDLRGYTEAFF.